Listed here is a single T cell receptor beta chain. As it was prepared, the TCRbeta library received unique molecular identifiers. One entry per CDR3 protein, called by TCRdb with MiXCR from the PCR reads. The profile shows 750,000 to 950,000 distinct CDR3 sequences, 16% of them singletons. The sample comes from a study of T-cell reconstitution after alpha-beta-depleted transplantation in children. With 0 bases removed from V and 4 bases from J, the gap between germline ends came to 9 bases. This CDR3 is built from 14 residues. Germline V gene data show CDR1 as WSHSY and CDR2 as SAAADI. This TCR was recovered from a male patient under 18 who had a stem cell transplant for acute lymphoblastic leukemia, so the T cells may come from the graft donor. This chain connects TRBV10-2 to TRBJ1-1; D call uncertain. The sequencing used PBMCs, mostly from graft donor cells, collected 360 days after TCRalphabeta/CD19-depleted stem cell transplant. CDR3 protein: CASSESFWITEAFF. The DNA for the CDR3 is TGCGCCAGCAGTGAGTCCTTCTGGATCACTGAAGCTTTCTTT.